A single sample gave rise to the 26 T cell receptor beta chains below, sequenced in a study of blood T cell repertoires in COVID-19. Sequencing used immunoSEQ multiplex PCR; TCRdb keeps in-frame clones, though not all of them. This sample has 250,000 to 350,000 clones, with roughly nine tenths found just once. The sequencing sample was made of PBMCs or T cells enriched from blood (not recorded which). These TCRs come from a woman aged 25-40 years who had recovered from COVID-19.

V is TRBV5-5 and J is TRBJ1-1, with TRBD1 identical over 9 bases. J was trimmed by 5 bases and V by 0 bases; bases with no gene match: 8. Germline V gives CDR1 SGHKS, CDR2 YYEKEE (reference sequence). The CDR3 extends over 16 amino acids. CDR3 DNA sequence: TGTGCCAGCAGCTTGGTGCTCCCGACAGGGGGGACTGAAGCTTTCTTT. This encodes CASSLVLPTGGTEAFF.

The chain combines TRBV7-8 with TRBJ2-1; 10 positions agree with TRBD2. V trimming: 5 bases; J trimming: 6 bases; junction bases outside the gene matches: 7. CDR1 and CDR2 from the germline V gene are SGHVS and FQNEAQ. The CDR3 has 15 amino acids. CDR3 sequence: CASSLLAGPLNEQFF. CDR3 sequence (DNA): TGTGCCAGCAGCCTACTAGCGGGGCCCCTCAATGAGCAGTTCTTC.

The rearrangement links TRBV27 to TRBJ1-3; D gene unclear. Germline-derived CDR1 and CDR2 are MNHEY and SMNVEV (reference sequence). The CDR3 length is 15 residues. Trimming took 4 bases from V and 1 from J, leaving 11 bases between them. CDR3 in amino acids: CASSSPRSSGNTIYF. CDR3 in DNA: TGTGCCAGCAGTTCCCCCCGTAGTTCTGGAAACACCATATATTTT.

Here the CDR3 reads CASSPGTGGAGGYTF. Written as DNA, the CDR3 is TGTGCCAGCAGTCCCGGGACAGGGGGCGCAGGTGGCTACACCTTC. The V and J genes are TRBV7-6 and TRBJ1-2, with TRBD1 matching 12 bases. Germline CDR1 SGHVS, CDR2 FNYEAQ. V lost 6 bases, J lost 7 bases, and 9 bases stayed unmatched. The CDR3 runs 15 residues.

V and J are TRBV2 and TRBJ1-5; 11 bases map to TRBD1. V shed 6 bases and J 1 base; nucleotides not matched to a gene: 8. Germline lookup yields CDR1 SNHLY and CDR2 FYNNEI. This CDR3 spans 17 amino acids. CDR3 protein: CASSGTGGYLSNQPQHF. As DNA, the CDR3 is TGTGCCAGCAGCGGGACAGGGGGATATCTAAGCAATCAGCCCCAGCATTTT. Full variable domain (rest looked up from reference TRBV2 and TRBJ1-5): EPEVTQTPSHQVTQMGQEVILRCVPISNHLYFYWYRQILGQKVEFLVSFYNNEISEKSEIFDDQFSVERPDGSNFTLKIRSTKLEDSAMYFCASSGTGGYLSNQPQHFGDGTRLSIL.

Turning to this clone: This may stem from a read error, because a much larger clone lies one nucleotide away. The chain couples TRBV4-2 to TRBJ2-1; 9 nucleotides line up with TRBD2. Germline CDR1 LGHNA, CDR2 YNFKEQ. The CDR3 sequence is 15 residues long. Trimming at V came to 1 base and at J to 2 bases, leaving 0 bases not matched to a gene. The CDR3 region is CASSQGTSAYNEQFF. The CDR3 DNA reads TGTGCCAGCAGCCAAGGGACTAGCGCCTACAATGAGCAGTTCTTC.

This chain links TRBV7-9 with TRBJ1-5; 8 bases are a match to TRBD1. Germline-derived CDR1 and CDR2 are SEHNR and FQNEAQ (reference sequence). The CDR3 contains 17 residues. V gave up 4 bases and J gave up 7 bases; unmatched junction bases: 15. The CDR3 DNA follows: TGTGCCAGCAGCTCCGGACAGGGAGGTGGCGGAGGGCAGCCCCAGCATTTT. This translates into CASSSGQGGGGGQPQHF.

The V gene is TRBV27, the J gene TRBJ1-5, with D hard to call. Trimming removed 0 bases from V and 2 bases from J, with 5 bases in between. Germline CDR1 and CDR2: MNHEY and SMNVEV (reference sequence). The CDR3 is 14 amino acids. In DNA, the CDR3 is TGTGCCAGCAGTTTATCCGGGGGCAATCAGCCCCAGCATTTT. Translated: CASSLSGGNQPQHF.

This chain uses TRBV5-1 with TRBJ2-1; 9 bases are shared with TRBD2. The CDR3 has 15 amino acids. V lost 4 bases to trimming and J lost 0 bases; unmatched junction nucleotides: 2. Looked up from germline, CDR1 is SGHRS and CDR2 is YFSETQ. The CDR3 region has the DNA TGCGCCAGCAGCCCGCGGGGGGGCTCCTACAATGAGCAGTTCTTC. It specifies CASSPRGGSYNEQFF.

The count of this clone is one. The chain uses TRBV9 and TRBJ2-5, with TRBD2 identical over 14 bases. In germline, CDR1 is SGDLS, CDR2 YYNGEE. The J segment lost 5 bases and the V segment lost 0 bases, leaving 6 bases of the junction unmatched. This CDR3 contains 17 residues. CDR3 bases: TGTGCCAGCAGCGTAGAGGGACTAGCGGGGGAGGCCGAGACCCAGTACTTC. It translates to CASSVEGLAGEAETQYF.

The V and J genes are TRBV4-1 and TRBJ1-1, with 9 bases lining up with TRBD1. V lost 2 bases, J lost 5 bases, and 6 bases stayed unmatched. Germline assignment: CDR1 MGHRA and CDR2 YSYEKL. This CDR3 has 15 residues. The CDR3 region has the DNA TGCGCCAGCAGCCAATTTACAGGGGGCGAGACTGAAGCTTTCTTT. It is translated as CASSQFTGGETEAFF.

The J gene is TRBJ2-3, the V gene TRBV5-1; 12 bases are shared with TRBD2. The CDR3 consists of 16 residues. Trimming cost V 4 bases and J 4 bases; bases outside gene matches: 7. Germline V gives CDR1 SGHRS, CDR2 YFSETQ. CDR3 region: CASSRSLAGGSDTQYF. DNA of the CDR3: TGCGCCAGCAGCAGATCTCTAGCGGGAGGGTCAGATACGCAGTATTTT.

This chain connects TRBV16 to TRBJ2-1; no clear D. CDR1 is KGHSY and CDR2 is FQNENV in the germline V gene. V dropped 0 bases and J dropped 0 bases, with 6 bases sitting between them. The CDR3 is made up of 15 amino acids. The CDR3 protein is CASSQSRSSYNEQFF. The CDR3 coding sequence is TGTGCCAGCAGCCAATCGCGGAGCTCCTACAATGAGCAGTTCTTC.

This clone was counted once. V usage is TRBV7-2 and J usage is TRBJ2-5, with a possible D match to TRBD2 (5 bases). The CDR3 extends over 14 amino acids. The V end was cut by 1 base, the J end by 1 base, with 7 bases between. Germline CDR1 and CDR2: SGHTA and FQGNSA. CDR3 residues: CASSLVATQETQYF. The CDR3 DNA follows: TGTGCCAGCAGCTTAGTAGCGACCCAAGAGACCCAGTACTTC.

The chain is built from TRBV10-3 and TRBJ1-2, with D tentatively TRBD1 (5 bases). The ends were cut back, 6 bases at V and 4 bases at J, with 6 bases in the middle. The germline gives CDR1 ENHRY, CDR2 SYGVKD. CDR3 length equals 11 residues. In nucleotides, the CDR3 is TGTGCCATCAGGGACACCTATGGCTACACCTTC. Residues: CAIRDTYGYTF.

V usage is TRBV7-8 and J usage is TRBJ1-3; no definite D call. The length of the CDR3 is 15 residues. In germline, CDR1 is SGHVS, CDR2 FQNEAQ. Trimming stripped 5 bases from V and 0 bases from J, with 11 bases between. Here the CDR3 reads CASSRHWSSGNTIYF. For the CDR3, the DNA is TGTGCCAGCAGCCGGCACTGGTCCTCTGGAAACACCATATATTTT.

The chain couples TRBV29-1 to TRBJ1-1; no reliable D call. Germline V CDR1 and CDR2: SQVTM, ANQGSEA. The CDR3 spans 10 residues. V lost 7 bases and J lost 1, with 4 bases in between. DNA of the CDR3: TGCAGCGCCGGGAACACTGAAGCTTTCTTT. It yields the protein CSAGNTEAFF.

This clone has just a few counts. This chain connects TRBV18 to TRBJ2-7; D possibly corresponds to TRBD1 (5 bases). Germline V CDR1 and CDR2: KGHSH, LQKENI. V dropped 0 bases and J dropped 2 bases, with 11 bases sitting between them. The CDR3 covers 15 residues. CDR3 residues: CASSPPSRAAYEQYF. DNA of the CDR3: TGTGCCAGCTCACCACCCAGCAGGGCCGCCTACGAGCAGTACTTC.

The chain has TRBV11-1 and TRBJ2-1, with 10 bases fitting TRBD1. The trim removed 3 bases at V and 8 bases at J, leaving 1 base unmatched. Germline CDR1 is SGHAT and CDR2 is FQDESV (reference sequence). The CDR3 is 13 amino acids. For the CDR3, the DNA is TGTGCCAGCAGCTTGGGGACAGGGGATGAGCAGTTCTTC. Translation gives CASSLGTGDEQFF.

The chain has TRBV28 and TRBJ2-7; 12 bases map to TRBD2. This CDR3 spans 14 amino acids. Germline V gene sequence: CDR1 MDHEN, CDR2 SYDVKM. V dropped 7 bases and J dropped 4; count of bases not matched to a gene: 5. CDR3: CASNRGLAGYEQYF. CDR3 bases: TGTGCCAGCAATCGGGGACTAGCGGGTTACGAGCAGTACTTC.

The chain links TRBV30 to TRBJ1-2; TRBD1 aligns across 8 bases. CDR3 length equals 16 residues. Germline assignment: CDR1 GTSNPN and CDR2 SVGIG (reference sequence). J lost 8 bases, V lost 0 bases, and 14 bases had no gene match. DNA for the CDR3: TGTGCCTGGAGTGTACCCCAGGGGGCCATCTCTGGGGGCTACACCTTC. Translated: CAWSVPQGAISGGYTF.

The genes are TRBV7-9 and TRBJ1-2; maybe TRBD1 (6 bases). CDR3 length equals 15 residues. The germline V gene has CDR1 SEHNR and CDR2 FQNEAQ (reference sequence). V shed 4 bases and J shed 4 bases, with 16 bases lying between them. In DNA form, the CDR3 reads TGTGCCAGCAGCTCGGCCCCGGGGGGGGCCTATGGCTACACCTTC. Its translation: CASSSAPGGAYGYTF. The variable domain in full, with the rest retrieved from reference TRBV7-9 and TRBJ1-2, is DTGVSQNPRHKITKRGQNVTFRCDPISEHNRLYWYRQTLGQGPEFLTYFQNEAQLEKSRLLSDRFSAERPKGSFSTLEIQRTEQGDSAMYLCASSSAPGGAYGYTFGSGTRLTVV.

V gene TRBV5-6 combines with J gene TRBJ1-2; unclear D gene. Germline V gives CDR1 SGHDT, CDR2 YYEEEE. V was trimmed by 0 bases and J by 8 bases, leaving 17 bases between them. The CDR3 extends over 15 amino acids. CDR3 sequence reads: CASSLDGSYLGGYTF. The CDR3 region has the DNA TGTGCCAGCAGCTTGGACGGCTCATACCTCGGGGGCTACACCTTC.

This rearrangement joins TRBV5-8 to TRBJ2-5, with a weak D call TRBD2 (5 bases). The germline V and J ends were trimmed by 4 bases and 2 bases, with 12 bases remaining between them. The CDR3 consists of 14 residues. CDR1 SGHTS and CDR2 YDEGEE come from the germline V gene. The CDR3 loop is CASSPGLLQETQYF. The CDR3 DNA is TGTGCCAGCAGCCCCGGACTCCTACAAGAGACCCAGTACTTC.

Only one count was recorded for this clone. The chain employs TRBV14 and TRBJ1-1, with a tentative D call TRBD1 (5 bases). This CDR3 region has 12 residues. Looked up from germline, CDR1 is SGHDN and CDR2 is FVKESK. Trimming took off 6 bases at V and 4 bases at J, with 9 bases between the two ends. The CDR3 nucleotides are TGTGCCAGCAGGGGGGGGAGCACTGAAGCTTTCTTT. Translating gives CASRGGSTEAFF. Together with reference TRBV14 and TRBJ1-1, the CDR3 gives the full variable domain: EAGVTQFPSHSVIEKGQTVTLRCDPISGHDNLYWYRRVMGKEIKFLLHFVKESKQDESGMPNNRFLAERTGGTYSTLKVQPAELEDSGVYFCASRGGSTEAFFGQGTRLTVV.

The V gene is TRBV19, the J gene TRBJ2-2; D is possibly TRBD2 (5 bases). The CDR3 has 17 amino acids. Germline-derived CDR1 and CDR2 are LNHDA and SQIVND (reference sequence). Trimming removed 7 bases at V and 0 bases at J, with 18 bases between. The CDR3 spells CASTTRRVAANTGELFF. CDR3 nucleotides: TGTGCCAGTACCACACGGCGGGTGGCGGCGAACACCGGGGAGCTGTTTTTT.